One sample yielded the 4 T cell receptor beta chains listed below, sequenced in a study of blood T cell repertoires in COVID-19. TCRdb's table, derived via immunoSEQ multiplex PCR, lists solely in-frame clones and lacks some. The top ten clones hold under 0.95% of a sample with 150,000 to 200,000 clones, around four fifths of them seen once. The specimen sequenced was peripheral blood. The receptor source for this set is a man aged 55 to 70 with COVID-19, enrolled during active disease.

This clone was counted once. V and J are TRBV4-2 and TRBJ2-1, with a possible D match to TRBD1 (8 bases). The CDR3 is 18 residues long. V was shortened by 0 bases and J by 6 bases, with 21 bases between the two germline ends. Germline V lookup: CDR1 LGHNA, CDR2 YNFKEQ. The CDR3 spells CASSQDSWTGRVVNEQFF. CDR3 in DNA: TGTGCCAGCAGCCAAGATTCCTGGACAGGGAGGGTCGTCAATGAGCAGTTCTTC.

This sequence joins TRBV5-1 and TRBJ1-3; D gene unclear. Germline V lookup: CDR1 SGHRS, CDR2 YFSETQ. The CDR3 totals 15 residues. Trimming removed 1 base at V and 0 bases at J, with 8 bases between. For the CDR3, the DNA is TGCGCCAGCAGCTTGCCCTCCAGCTCTGGAAACACCATATATTTT. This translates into CASSLPSSSGNTIYF.

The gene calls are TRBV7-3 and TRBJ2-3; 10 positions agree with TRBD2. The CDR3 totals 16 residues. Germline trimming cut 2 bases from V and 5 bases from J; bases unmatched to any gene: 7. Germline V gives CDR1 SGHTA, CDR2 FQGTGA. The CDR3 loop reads CASSLRAGGPGDTQYF. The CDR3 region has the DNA TGTGCCAGCAGCTTACGAGCGGGAGGGCCCGGAGATACGCAGTATTTT.

The chain's CDR3 is CASSPQGQGVGYTF. CDR3 in DNA: TGTGCCAGCAGCCCCCAGGGACAGGGGGTTGGCTACACCTTC. This chain uses TRBV14 with TRBJ1-2; 11 bases align to TRBD1. J gave up 7 bases and V 4 bases, and 5 bases lay outside the gene matches. The CDR3 length is 14 residues. In germline, CDR1 is SGHDN, CDR2 FVKESK. Combining the CDR3 with reference TRBV14 and TRBJ1-2 gives the whole variable domain EAGVTQFPSHSVIEKGQTVTLRCDPISGHDNLYWYRRVMGKEIKFLLHFVKESKQDESGMPNNRFLAERTGGTYSTLKVQPAELEDSGVYFCASSPQGQGVGYTFGSGTRLTVV.